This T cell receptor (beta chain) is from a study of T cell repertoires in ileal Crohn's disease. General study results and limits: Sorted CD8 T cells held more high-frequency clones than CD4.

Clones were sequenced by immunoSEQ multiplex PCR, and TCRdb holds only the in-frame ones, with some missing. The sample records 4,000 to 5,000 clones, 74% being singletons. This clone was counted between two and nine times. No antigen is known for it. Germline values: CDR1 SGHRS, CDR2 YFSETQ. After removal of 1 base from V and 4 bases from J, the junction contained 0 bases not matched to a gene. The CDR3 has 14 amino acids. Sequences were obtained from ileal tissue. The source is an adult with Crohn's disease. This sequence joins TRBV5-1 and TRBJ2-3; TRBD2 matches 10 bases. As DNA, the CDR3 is TGCGCCAGCAGCTTGAGCGGGGGGGCAGATACGCAGTATTTT. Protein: CASSLSGGADTQYF.